This T cell receptor (beta chain) was sequenced in a study of T cells in tuberculosis. As for the study in general: Sequenced TCRs come from CD1B-GMM tetramer-binding T cells. Samples predate treatment or fall within its first 7 days. General study points: Active tuberculosis patients had shorter CDR3-alpha; the beta difference was nonsignificant.

Trimming left V 3 bases short and J 3 bases short, with 9 bases between. CDR1 is LGHNT and CDR2 is FRNRAP in the germline V gene. The CDR3 has 14 amino acids. Profiled with immunoSEQ multiplex PCR; TCRdb holds only in-frame clones, not every one. The profile shows 25,000 to 40,000 clones, roughly 85% of them singletons. This clone was detected only a few times. What it binds is unknown. Time point given: new active TB diagnosis, blood taken before or within 7 days of starting treatment. This clonotype was obtained from an adult with tuberculosis. The rearrangement joins TRBV12-5 to TRBJ1-5; D uncertain. The sample in question was PBMCs, obtained at tuberculosis diagnosis. CDR3 nucleotides: TGTGCTAGTGGTTTCAGAGGGATCAATCAGCCCCAGCATTTT. Its translation: CASGFRGINQPQHF.